Each of the 27 T cell receptor beta chains below was sequenced from the same sample in a study of Tregs in tolerant kidney transplant recipients. The protocol was immunoSEQ multiplex PCR, while the TCRdb copy is restricted to in-frame clones and leaves out a portion. The table has around 120,000 clones, roughly 92% seen once; the top ten hold approximately 0.54%. Sequences were obtained from CD4+ T cells from blood. These receptors were collected from a human donor in good health.

J is TRBJ2-7 and V is TRBV5-6; 11 bases are shared with TRBD2. The CDR3 has 16 residues. V was pared by 0 bases and J by 2 bases, with 4 bases of the junction left unmatched. Germline V CDR1 and CDR2: SGHDT, YYEEEE. The CDR3 DNA follows: TGTGCCAGCAGCTTGGAAGTTAGCGGGGGGGCCTACGAGCAGTACTTC. This sequence encodes CASSLEVSGGAYEQYF.

This chain uses TRBV2 with TRBJ2-2; D is ambiguous. V was clipped by 4 bases and J by 3 bases, with 3 bases between them. Germline V gene data show CDR1 as SNHLY and CDR2 as FYNNEI. This CDR3 region has 12 residues. For the CDR3, the DNA is TGTGCCAGCAGTGGGGACACCGGGGAGCTGTTTTTT. Its protein is CASSGDTGELFF. Full variable domain (remainder filled in from reference TRBV2 and TRBJ2-2): EPEVTQTPSHQVTQMGQEVILRCVPISNHLYFYWYRQILGQKVEFLVSFYNNEISEKSEIFDDQFSVERPDGSNFTLKIRSTKLEDSAMYFCASSGDTGELFFGEGSRLTVL.

This clone has more than one count but fewer than ten. This chain connects TRBV5-1 to TRBJ1-4; D ambiguous. The germline gives CDR1 SGHRS, CDR2 YFSETQ. Trimming left V 1 base short and J 4 bases short, with 8 bases between. CDR3 length: 14 residues. The DNA of the CDR3 is TGCGCCAGCAGCTTGTCGCAGAGTAATGAAAAACTGTTTTTT. Its translation is CASSLSQSNEKLFF.

This CDR3 reads CASRTSYEQYF. CDR3 nucleotides: TGTGCCAGCAGAACCTCCTACGAGCAGTACTTC. The genes are TRBV2 and TRBJ2-7; D unresolved. V lost 6 bases, J lost 0 bases, and 3 bases lay in between. This CDR3 region has 11 residues. Germline CDR1 reads SNHLY; CDR2 reads FYNNEI. The full variable domain, its missing parts supplied by reference TRBV2 and TRBJ2-7, is EPEVTQTPSHQVTQMGQEVILRCVPISNHLYFYWYRQILGQKVEFLVSFYNNEISEKSEIFDDQFSVERPDGSNFTLKIRSTKLEDSAMYFCASRTSYEQYFGPGTRLTVT.

The chain is built from TRBV7-9 and TRBJ1-5; TRBD1 is a possible D gene (5 bases). Germline V CDR1 and CDR2: SEHNR, FQNEAQ (reference sequence). The V end was cut by 5 bases, the J end by 9 bases, with 23 bases between. This CDR3 spans 16 amino acids. The CDR3 nucleotides are TGTGCCAGCAGCACCGTGGAGGGGCCCCTTAGTCGGCCCCAGCATTTT. This codes for CASSTVEGPLSRPQHF.

The DNA for the CDR3 is TGTGCCATCAGTGAAAACTCCGCCAGTCAGCCCCAGCATTTT. Its translation: CAISENSASQPQHF. V gene TRBV10-3 combines with J gene TRBJ1-5, with D unclear. From germline, CDR1 is ENHRY and CDR2 SYGVKD. V shed 3 bases and J shed 6 bases, with 12 bases lying between them. The CDR3 totals 14 residues.

The chain carries TRBV4-1 and TRBJ2-7; D is possibly TRBD1 (6 bases). Germline-derived CDR1 and CDR2 are MGHRA and YSYEKL. The CDR3 extends over 13 amino acids. Trimming left V 4 bases short and J 1 base short, with 8 bases between. CDR3 region: CASSLGQSYEQYF. CDR3 coding DNA: TGCGCCAGCAGCCTAGGACAGTCCTACGAGCAGTACTTC.

The chain joins TRBV30 to TRBJ1-1; 8 nucleotides align to TRBD1. Germline CDR1 GTSNPN, CDR2 SVGIG (reference sequence). V gave up 7 bases and J gave up 5 bases; unmatched junction bases: 12. The CDR3 sequence is 14 residues long. CDR3 residues: CAFLPFTGGTEAFF. CDR3 coding DNA: TGTGCCTTCCTTCCCTTCACAGGGGGGACTGAAGCTTTCTTT.

In this sample, this clone turned up a few times. This sequence joins TRBV4-1 and TRBJ2-7; D remains ambiguous. V shed 2 bases and J shed 1 base, with 9 bases lying between them. The CDR3 is made up of 14 amino acids. The germline V gene encodes CDR1 MGHRA and CDR2 YSYEKL. This CDR3 is CASSQRQDSYEQYF. The CDR3 DNA is TGCGCCAGCAGCCAAAGGCAGGATTCCTACGAGCAGTACTTC.

The gene calls are TRBV7-9 and TRBJ1-1; D gene unclear. The length of the CDR3 is 13 residues. Trimming left V 5 bases short and J 8 bases short, with 15 bases between. CDR1 is SEHNR and CDR2 is FQNEAQ in the germline V gene (reference sequence). CDR3 loop: CASSNTPPTEAFF. In DNA, the CDR3 is TGTGCCAGCAGCAATACCCCCCCGACCGAAGCTTTCTTT.

The chain employs TRBV10-3 and TRBJ1-1, with 7 bases matching TRBD1. V was pared by 6 bases and J by 1 base, with 2 bases of the junction left unmatched. Germline CDR1 and CDR2: ENHRY and SYGVKD. This CDR3 contains 13 residues. The CDR3 sequence: CAISYRGNTEAFF. DNA of the CDR3: TGTGCCATCAGCTACAGGGGGAACACTGAAGCTTTCTTT.

Notes on this clone: Different DNA sequences within this sample yield the same CDR3. V gene TRBV7-9 combines with J gene TRBJ1-3, with no clear D. Germline V gene lookup returns CDR1 SEHNR and CDR2 FQNEAQ (reference sequence). The CDR3 extends over 14 amino acids. V was trimmed by 2 bases and J by 1 base, leaving 6 bases between them. Written as DNA, the CDR3 is TGTGCCAGCAGCTTAAGTAGTTCTGGAAACACCATATATTTT. Encoded protein: CASSLSSSGNTIYF.

The chain joins TRBV6-7 to TRBJ2-5; unclear D gene. TRBV6-7 is designated an ORF whose function remains uncertain. Trimming left V 5 bases short and J 6 bases short, with 4 bases between. The CDR3 totals 10 residues. The CDR3 coding sequence is TGTGCCAGCAGTCCCCAGACCCAGTACTTC. Amino acid sequence: CASSPQTQYF.

Of note for this clone: This CDR3 is missing its conserved last phenylalanine or tryptophan, likely due to a read error. This chain joins TRBV7-2 and TRBJ2-7; D assignment may be TRBD1 or TRBD2 (5 bases each). V was pared by 1 base and J by 0 bases, with 10 bases between. Germline V CDR1 and CDR2: SGHTA, FQGNSA. This CDR3 spans 15 amino acids. Here the CDR3 DNA reads TGTGCCAGCAGCTTAGTTTGGGACGTCTCCTACGAGCAGTACCTC. Residues: CASSLVWDVSYEQYL.

This chain uses TRBV29-1 with TRBJ2-1; 7 nucleotides match TRBD1. Trimming took 7 bases from V and 6 from J; bases not matched to a gene: 12. CDR1 and CDR2 from the germline V gene are SQVTM and ANQGSEA. This CDR3 spans 14 amino acids. The CDR3 DNA reads TGCAGCGCATACCAGGGGTCAGGGGGCAATGAGCAGTTCTTC. Encoded protein: CSAYQGSGGNEQFF.

The DNA of the CDR3 is TGTGCCAGCAGCTTAGCCCGGGCGTCGACGAGGGAAAAACTGTTTTTT. The encoded protein is CASSLARASTREKLFF. The chain recombines TRBV7-9 with TRBJ1-4; D is undetermined. Germline assignment: CDR1 SEHNR and CDR2 FQNEAQ (reference sequence). Trimming removed 0 bases from V and 8 bases from J, with 16 bases in between. The CDR3 spans 16 residues.

The chain carries TRBV6-1 and TRBJ1-1, with 7 positions matching TRBD1. The CDR3 extends over 15 amino acids. V shed 7 bases, J shed 1 base, and the junction held 9 bases outside the gene matches. Germline V CDR1 and CDR2: MNHNS, SASEGT. Written as DNA, the CDR3 is TGTGCCAGCACCATACAGGGGTCCCAGAACACTGAAGCTTTCTTT. As protein: CASTIQGSQNTEAFF.

V is TRBV7-9 and J is TRBJ1-4; no clear D. This CDR3 region has 14 residues. V shed 1 base and J shed 7 bases, with 10 bases lying between them. Germline CDR1 and CDR2: SEHNR and FQNEAQ (reference sequence). The CDR3 region is CASSLVEGAEKLFF. The CDR3 nucleotides are TGTGCCAGCAGCTTAGTAGAGGGAGCTGAAAAACTGTTTTTT.

The chain employs TRBV19 and TRBJ2-7; TRBD1 or TRBD2 may be the D gene (5 bases each). Germline CDR1 reads LNHDA; CDR2 reads SQIVND (reference sequence). This CDR3 is built from 13 residues. The V end lost 4 bases, the J end lost 4 bases, and 11 bases lay between the germline ends. CDR3 loop: CASSTQGVYEQYF. In nucleotides, the CDR3 is TGTGCCAGTAGTACCCAGGGAGTTTACGAGCAGTACTTC.

The genes are TRBV7-9 and TRBJ1-6, with D perhaps matching TRBD1 (5 bases). Germline CDR1 and CDR2: SEHNR and FQNEAQ (reference sequence). The V end was cut by 5 bases, the J end by 9 bases, with 17 bases between. The CDR3 totals 15 residues. As DNA, the CDR3 is TGTGCCAGCAGCCGCGTTGGGATTGGGGGTTCACCCCTCCACTTT. Translated, it gives CASSRVGIGGSPLHF. Drawing the rest from reference TRBV7-9 and TRBJ1-6, the complete variable domain is DTGVSQNPRHKITKRGQNVTFRCDPISEHNRLYWYRQTLGQGPEFLTYFQNEAQLEKSRLLSDRFSAERPKGSFSTLEIQRTEQGDSAMYLCASSRVGIGGSPLHFGNGTRLTVT.

The chain employs TRBV5-8 and TRBJ2-2, with 8 positions matching TRBD1. Germline V CDR1 and CDR2: SGHTS, YDEGEE. The ends lost 1 base at V and 4 bases at J; junction bases unmatched: 12. This CDR3 spans 18 amino acids. In DNA form, the CDR3 reads TGTGCCAGCAGCTTGATTCATATCAGGGGGCAAAGCACCGGGGAGCTGTTTTTT. Translation gives CASSLIHIRGQSTGELFF.

The CDR3 bases are TGTGCCAGCAGCTTAGGAGAAGCGCCCAACTATGGCTACACCTTC. Residues: CASSLGEAPNYGYTF. The V and J genes are TRBV7-8 and TRBJ1-2; D is undetermined. The CDR3 extends over 15 amino acids. V was trimmed by 1 base and J by 2 bases, leaving 11 bases between them. Germline V gene lookup returns CDR1 SGHVS and CDR2 FQNEAQ.

CDR3 region: CASSLRPLAGLTGELFF. The CDR3 DNA reads as TGCGCCAGCAGCTTGAGACCCCTAGCGGGTCTTACCGGGGAGCTGTTTTTT. V is TRBV5-1 and J is TRBJ2-2; 8 bases match TRBD2. This CDR3 spans 17 amino acids. The germline V gene encodes CDR1 SGHRS and CDR2 YFSETQ. V shed 1 base and J 5 bases; nucleotides not matched to a gene: 10.

This sequence joins TRBV6-5 and TRBJ1-2, with D maybe TRBD1 (5 bases). The CDR3 is made up of 14 amino acids. The germline V and J ends were trimmed by 0 bases and 7 bases, with 12 bases remaining between them. Germline CDR1 MNHEY, CDR2 SVGAGI. This CDR3 is CASSYSRTGRGYTF. CDR3 DNA: TGTGCCAGCAGTTACTCTCGAACAGGCCGTGGCTACACCTTC.

The chain has TRBV4-2 and TRBJ2-5, with D hard to call. V was pared by 5 bases and J by 0 bases, with 7 bases between. CDR3 length equals 13 residues. From germline, CDR1 is LGHNA and CDR2 YNFKEQ. CDR3: CASSTTNQETQYF. The CDR3 nucleotides read TGTGCCAGCAGCACCACTAACCAAGAGACCCAGTACTTC.

The chain uses TRBV15 and TRBJ1-4; D not resolved. Germline V gene data show CDR1 as LNHNV and CDR2 as YYDKDF (reference sequence). V lost 3 bases to trimming and J lost 8 bases, with 10 bases between them. The CDR3 runs 13 residues. The CDR3 DNA is TGTGCCACCAGCAGGCAGGCGGGGGAAAAACTGTTTTTT. Amino acids: CATSRQAGEKLFF. The full variable domain, its missing parts supplied by reference TRBV15 and TRBJ1-4, is DAMVIQNPRYQVTQFGKPVTLSCSQTLNHNVMYWYQQKSSQAPKLLFHYYDKDFNNEADTPDNFQSRRPNTSFCFLDIRSPGLGDTAMYLCATSRQAGEKLFFGSGTQLSVL.

The rearrangement links TRBV5-1 to TRBJ2-3; maybe TRBD2 (6 bases). Germline V gene lookup returns CDR1 SGHRS and CDR2 YFSETQ. V gave up 5 bases and J gave up 2 bases, with 15 bases separating them. This CDR3 spans 15 amino acids. CDR3 in amino acids: CASRSIREDTDTQYF. The CDR3 bases are TGCGCCAGCAGGTCGATAAGGGAGGACACAGATACGCAGTATTTT.